These T cell receptor beta chains were read from a single sample in a study of blood T cell repertoires in COVID-19. Sequenced by immunoSEQ multiplex PCR; TCRdb stores in-frame clones only, minus some. Among 200,000 to 250,000 clones, 82% were seen once, and the ten largest hold approximately 7.6%. The material sequenced was peripheral blood. These receptors all come from a woman at least 80 years old with COVID-19, enrolled during active disease. The CDR3 runs from the conserved cysteine through the conserved F or W. D genes are given only for firm matches. The size field is filled for only some rows; it gives once, few, many or a size class.

>TRBJ1-3|TRBV3-1/TRBV3-2|-|-
TGTGCCAGCAGCCCTCAGAGGGGAAACACCATATATTTT
CASSPQRGNTIYF
>TRBJ1-4|TRBV19|TRBD1|-
TGTGCCAGTAGTACCGGTGGGACAGGGAATGAAAAACTGTTTTTT
CASSTGGTGNEKLFF
>TRBJ2-7|TRBV30|TRBD1|-
TGTGCCTGGAGTTTTTCCGGGACAGGGCTGCTTGGGGGGAGCTACGAGCAGTACTTC
CAWSFSGTGLLGGSYEQYF
>TRBJ2-2|TRBV5-4|-|-
TGTGCCAGCAGCTTCACAGGGACCCCGGAGGAGCTGTTTTTT
CASSFTGTPEELFF
>TRBJ1-1|TRBV4-2|TRBD1|-
TGTGCCAGCAGCCAAGAGGTGACAGGGGAGACTGAAGCTTTCTTT
CASSQEVTGETEAFF
>TRBJ2-1|TRBV3-1/TRBV3-2|-|-
TGTGCCAGCAGTATAGGCACTACCTACAATGAGCAGTTCTTC
CASSIGTTYNEQFF
>TRBJ1-2|TRBV5-8|-|-
TGTGCCAGCAGCCCAAGGACATTTGGCTACACCTTC
CASSPRTFGYTF
>TRBJ2-7|TRBV12-3/TRBV12-4|TRBD2|-
TGTGCCAGCAGTCGGGACTACTCCTACGAGCAGTACTTC
CASSRDYSYEQYF
>TRBJ2-2|TRBV28|-|-
TGTGCCAGCAGATCCAGGGCTGGGCGTACCGGGGAGCTGTTTTTT
CASRSRAGRTGELFF
>TRBJ2-7|TRBV12-3/TRBV12-4|-|-
TGTGCCAGCAGAATGGACTTATCCTACGAGCAGTACTTC
CASRMDLSYEQYF
>TRBJ1-2|TRBV12-3/TRBV12-4|TRBD1|-
TGTGCCAGCAGTCCTGGACAGGGCGATGGCTACACCTTC
CASSPGQGDGYTF
>TRBJ2-1|TRBV2|TRBD2|-
TGTGCCACAAGCCGGGAGGTCCGGTCCAATGAGCAGTTCTTC
CATSREVRSNEQFF
>TRBJ1-6|TRBV4-1|-|-
TGCGCCAGCAGCTCACACAGGGAAAATTCACCCCTCCACTTT
CASSSHRENSPLHF
>TRBJ2-3|TRBV14|-|-
TGTGCCAGCAGCCAAGGTGCAGGGGTTAGGGGGACAGATACGCAGTATTTT
CASSQGAGVRGTDTQYF
>TRBJ1-5|TRBV25-1|-|-
TGTGCCAGCAGTCCTGGAGGGGCAAATCAGCCCCAGCATTTT
CASSPGGANQPQHF
>TRBJ1-1|TRBV28|TRBD1|-
TGTGCCAGCAGTTTGTTACAGGGGGCACGCACTGAAGCTTTCTTT
CASSLLQGARTEAFF
>TRBJ2-3|TRBV28|TRBD2|-
TGTGCCAGCAAAGGGACTACTAACCCAGATACGCAGTATTTT
CASKGTTNPDTQYF
>TRBJ2-7|TRBV4-1|TRBD1|once
TGCGCCAGCAGCCCCCGGGACAGCATCTCCTACGAGCAGTACTTC
CASSPRDSISYEQYF
>TRBJ2-7|TRBV10-3|-|-
TGTGCCACTACGGGGTTGGGGAAAACCTACGAGCAGTACTTC
CATTGLGKTYEQYF
>TRBJ2-5|TRBV7-6|TRBD1|-
TGTGCCAGCAGCACGCGGACAGGGACTCAAGAGACCCAGTACTTC
CASSTRTGTQETQYF
>TRBJ1-1|TRBV7-9|TRBD1|once
TGTGCCAGCAGCTCTACCCAGGGACAGGGACGCATGAACACTGAAGCTTTCTTT
CASSSTQGQGRMNTEAFF
>TRBJ1-2|TRBV7-2|-|-
TGTGCCAGCAGTCCCGACAGCCACTATGGCTACACCTTC
CASSPDSHYGYTF
>TRBJ2-7|TRBV6-5|TRBD1|-
TGTGCCAGCAGTTCCGGGGACAGGTCCTACGAGCAGTACTTC
CASSSGDRSYEQYF
>TRBJ1-1|TRBV2|-|-
TGTGCCAGCATACTACGGGTGGAAGCTTTCTTT
CASILRVEAFF
>TRBJ2-3|TRBV3-1/TRBV3-2|TRBD2|-
TGTGCCAGCACGGCTAGCGGCCCTTGGGGGGCAGATACGCAGTATTTT
CASTASGPWGADTQYF
>TRBJ2-5|TRBV6-5|TRBD2|-
TGTGCCAGCAGTAAGACTAGCGGGAGAGAGACCCAGTACTTC
CASSKTSGRETQYF
>TRBJ2-3|TRBV28|TRBD2|-
TGTGCCAGCAGTCAATACGGGAGCGGGGGGTTGGATACGCAGTATTTT
CASSQYGSGGLDTQYF
>TRBJ2-5|TRBV7-2|-|-
TGTGCCAGCAGCTTAGGCGGGCCACAGGGTCCGACCCAGTACTTC
CASSLGGPQGPTQYF
>TRBJ2-7|TRBV30|TRBD2|once
TGTGCCTGGAGACTAGCGGGGGACTACGAGCAGTACTTC
CAWRLAGDYEQYF
>TRBJ2-4|TRBV7-9|-|-
TGTGCCAGCAGCTCCCTTCCCGCGGGACCGAAAAACATTCAGTACTTC
CASSSLPAGPKNIQYF
>TRBJ1-6|TRBV7-3|-|-
TGTGCCAGCAGCTTAACCGGTCCCAATTCACCCCTCCACTTT
CASSLTGPNSPLHF
>TRBJ2-2|TRBV4-1|-|-
TGCGCCAGCAGCCAAGGCCCAATCGCACGGTCCAATTCCTTTTCTCGCACCGGGGAGCTGTTTTTT
CASSQGPIARSNSFSRTGELFF
>TRBJ2-2|TRBV7-2|-|once
TGTGCCAGCAGCCCCGGACTGAACACCGGGGAGCTGTTTTTT
CASSPGLNTGELFF
>TRBJ2-7|TRBV4-3|TRBD1|-
TGCGCCAGCAGCCAGGACAGGGAAGCCTACGAGCAGTACTTC
CASSQDREAYEQYF
>TRBJ1-2|TRBV24-1|TRBD1|-
TGTGCCACCAGTGAGGGTGGACAGGGAGTCTATGGCTACACCTTC
CATSEGGQGVYGYTF
>TRBJ2-7|TRBV18|TRBD2|-
TGTGCCAGCTCTAATCGAGCGGGGGGTATTTACGAGCAGTACTTC
CASSNRAGGIYEQYF
>TRBJ2-1|TRBV7-2|-|-
TGTGCCAGCAGCTTATTCCTACTTACCTACAATGAGCAGTTCTTC
CASSLFLLTYNEQFF
>TRBJ2-7|TRBV3-1/TRBV3-2|-|-
TGTGCCAGCAGCCAAGGAGGAGGAGGGATGAAAGAGCAGTACTTC
CASSQGGGGMKEQYF
>TRBJ2-1|TRBV5-6|TRBD2|-
TGTGCCAGCAGCCGCGGACTAGCGGCCCCCAATGAGCAGTTCTTC
CASSRGLAAPNEQFF
>TRBJ1-2|TRBV5-6|-|-
TGTGCCAGCAGCCGCAGGCCCACAGGGCCCTTTCAAGGCTACACCTTC
CASSRRPTGPFQGYTF
>TRBJ2-3|TRBV9|-|-
TGTGCCAGCAGCGCTACCCGACAACCCACAGATACGCAGTATTTT
CASSATRQPTDTQYF
>TRBJ2-7|TRBV3-1/TRBV3-2|TRBD1|-
TGTGCCAGCAGCCACCGGGACAGCTCGCAGTACTTC
CASSHRDSSQYF
>TRBJ2-3|TRBV20-1|TRBD2|-
TGCAGTGCTAGTATAGCGGGGGGGCGGACAGATACGCAGTATTTT
CSASIAGGRTDTQYF
>TRBJ2-7|TRBV6-1|-|-
TGTGCCAGCAGTGAATATCCAGAATTAAGCTCCTACGAGCAGTACTTC
CASSEYPELSSYEQYF